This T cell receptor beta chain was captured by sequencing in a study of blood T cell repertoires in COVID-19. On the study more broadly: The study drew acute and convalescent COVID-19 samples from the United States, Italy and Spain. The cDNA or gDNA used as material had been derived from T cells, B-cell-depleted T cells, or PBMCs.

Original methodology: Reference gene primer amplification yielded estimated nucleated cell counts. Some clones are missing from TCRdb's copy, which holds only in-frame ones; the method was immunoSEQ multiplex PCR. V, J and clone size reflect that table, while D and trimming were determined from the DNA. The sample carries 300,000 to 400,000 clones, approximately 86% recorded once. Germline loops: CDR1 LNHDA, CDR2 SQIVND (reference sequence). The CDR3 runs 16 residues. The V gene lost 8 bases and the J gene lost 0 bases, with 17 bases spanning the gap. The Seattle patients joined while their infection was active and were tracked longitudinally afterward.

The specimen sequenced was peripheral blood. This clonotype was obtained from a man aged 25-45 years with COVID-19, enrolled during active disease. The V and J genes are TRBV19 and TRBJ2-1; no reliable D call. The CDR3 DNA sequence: TGTGCCAGTGCCCGAACAGCCGTGGACTCCTACAATGAGCAGTTCTTC. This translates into CASARTAVDSYNEQFF.